The present T cell receptor beta chain was sequenced within a study of T-cell memory formation after mild COVID-19. On the study more broadly: Clusters were largely donor specific.

General study findings and limits: Detection of some responders pre-infection suggested pre-existing cross-reactive memory T cells participated. There was no confirmation that second-wave clones peaking on day 37 were SARS-CoV-2 specific. Those CD4+ clones that contracted were mainly in CM and EM (CD8+ ones in EMRA).

In its sample, this clonotype was seen many times. Its matching antigen is unknown. Germline lookup yields CDR1 KGHDR and CDR2 SFDVKD. The CDR3 contains 13 residues. The V end was cut by 5 bases, the J end by 6 bases, with 10 bases between. MiXCR was run by TCRdb on the 5' RACE reads, yielding one entry per CDR3 protein. The sample holds fewer than 600,000 distinct CDR3 sequences, about 22% seen once. Material for sequencing was PBMCs or a T cell subset sorted from them (not recorded which). The chain uses TRBV24-1 and TRBJ2-1; D unclear. The clonotype originates from an adult woman who had mild COVID-19 (a few samples of this study predate the infection). Cell type and time point are not known. The CDR3 coding sequence is TGTGCCACCAGTGGTCGGAGCTCCAATGAGCAGTTCTTC. Translation: CATSGRSSNEQFF.